This T cell receptor (beta chain) derives from a study of T cell repertoires in aging, cancer and after chemotherapy. Across the whole study: Pre- and post-chemotherapy samples were paired from glioblastoma patients treated with temozolomide-based therapy.

The sample holds a few counts of this clonotype. Its target is unknown. Peripheral blood genomic DNA, not sorted cells or RNA, was the template. The V end lost 7 bases, the J end lost 2 bases, and 14 bases lay between the germline ends. CDR3 length equals 15 residues. CDR1 and CDR2 (germline): SGHTA, FQGNSA. Rearranged V-D-J TRB sequences were amplified with a mixed TRB-A/B primer pool. Via MiXCR, TCRdb re-called the multiplex PCR reads, giving one row per CDR3 protein. Of roughly 2,500 distinct CDR3 sequences listed, less than 35% are singletons. Study-level results: Median generation probability rose over the chemotherapy interval in each cancer cohort, suggesting rebound thymic output. In cancer patients, declining TCR diversity with age involved lost richness and lost evenness.

Sequenced sample: blood. This clonotype was sampled from a human donor with a solid tumor. The chain combines TRBV7-2 with TRBJ2-2; no clear D. In DNA, the CDR3 is TGTGCCAGCACCCTCCTCGTCGGCAACACCGGGGAGCTGTTTTTT. Translating gives CASTLLVGNTGELFF.